Listed here are 7 T cell receptor beta chains from one sample, sequenced in a study of cytomegalovirus exposure and HLA in healthy donors (TCRdb year 2017). Library prep was done by the immunoSEQ multiplex PCR assay. For the multiplex PCR, a mixture combining 60 forward primers for TCR Vbeta segments and 13 reverse primers for TCR Jbeta segments was used. What TCRdb holds here is the immuneACCESS table cut down to in-frame rearrangements. Part of the clones is not present; checked against another copy, under half of the missing clones reflect an unresolved V gene, and the others are unexplained. In this sample the table shows about 210,000 clones, 78% of which occur a single time. The leading ten clones occupy approximately 14% of the sample. The sequencing sample was made of PBMCs. These receptors were obtained from a young woman in good health and CMV-seropositive.

The chain carries TRBV4-1 and TRBJ2-1; 14 nucleotides align to TRBD2. Germline lookup yields CDR1 MGHRA and CDR2 YSYEKL. The ends lost 1 base at V and 8 bases at J; junction bases unmatched: 10. The CDR3 consists of 18 residues. DNA for the CDR3: TGCGCCAGCAGCCAAGGAGGCCCGACTAGCGGGAGGGCCTATGAGCAGTTCTTC. It translates to CASSQGGPTSGRAYEQFF.

J is TRBJ2-7 and V is TRBV12-5, with D uncertain. Germline V gene sequence: CDR1 LGHNT, CDR2 FRNRAP. V lost 1 base and J lost 3, with 4 bases in between. This CDR3 contains 12 residues. The CDR3 nucleotides read TGTGCTAGTGGTTTGGACAACTACGAGCAGTACTTC. As protein: CASGLDNYEQYF. The full variable domain, its missing parts supplied by reference TRBV12-5 and TRBJ2-7, is DARVTQTPRHKVTEMGQEVTMRCQPILGHNTVFWYRQTMMQGLELLAYFRNRAPLDDSGMPKDRFSAEMPDATLATLKIQPSEPRDSAVYFCASGLDNYEQYFGPGTRLTVT.

The V call is TRBV28, the J call TRBJ2-7; 13 bases agree with TRBD2. Germline-derived CDR1 and CDR2 are MDHEN and SYDVKM. V was clipped by 6 bases and J by 3 bases; unmatched bases: 17. CDR3 length: 19 amino acids. This CDR3 is CASSYPPTSGRMSVYEQYF. CDR3 DNA sequence: TGTGCCAGCAGCTATCCGCCGACTAGCGGGAGGATGAGTGTCTACGAGCAGTACTTC.

J is TRBJ2-2 and V is TRBV18, with D perhaps matching TRBD1 (6 bases). This CDR3 spans 15 amino acids. Trimming took off 0 bases at V and 9 bases at J, with 14 bases between the two ends. Germline V gives CDR1 KGHSH, CDR2 LQKENI. In DNA form, the CDR3 reads TGTGCCAGCTCACCACCGGGGCCCCAGGGGCGGGAGCTGTTTTTT. Its translation: CASSPPGPQGRELFF.

The rearrangement links TRBV7-9 to TRBJ2-5; TRBD2 aligns across 9 bases. This CDR3 comprises 16 residues. J lost 1 base, V lost 8 bases, and 11 bases had no gene match. CDR1 SEHNR and CDR2 FQNEAQ come from the germline V gene (reference sequence). The CDR3 region is CASSGGRAALQETQYF. The CDR3 region has the DNA TGTGCCAGCTCGGGCGGGAGGGCCGCTCTCCAAGAGACCCAGTACTTC.

V gene TRBV19 combines with J gene TRBJ2-3, with a tentative D call TRBD2 (7 bases). V lost 5 bases, J lost 1 base, and 10 bases lay in between. CDR3 length: 14 residues. Germline V gene sequence: CDR1 LNHDA, CDR2 SQIVND (reference sequence). CDR3 amino acids: CASSGGARTDTQYF. CDR3 sequence (DNA): TGTGCCAGTAGTGGGGGGGCCCGCACAGATACGCAGTATTTT.

About this clone: Mismatch with germline at one junction end may stem from a read error. The chain carries TRBV27 and TRBJ2-1, with 7 positions matching TRBD2. Germline values: CDR1 MNHEY, CDR2 SMNVEV (reference sequence). The CDR3 covers 14 residues. This CDR3 reads CASSPQRGGWAGIF. For the CDR3, the DNA is TGTGCCAGCAGTCCCCAGCGGGGCGGGTGGGCCGGGATCTTC.